Given below is one TCR beta chain in context. Its antigen is not known. A read error may account for a junction end that differs from germline. A J-beta primer mix and a sample-barcoded 5' primer were used in a second PCR of about 7 to 12 cycles. MiXCR was run by TCRdb on the 5' RACE reads, yielding one entry per CDR3 protein. The table lists about a million distinct CDR3 sequences, just over 50% of them singletons. The data were taken from a study of blood T cells in healthy people across ages. Notes on the study in general: Age showed a roughly linear inverse relationship with TCR beta diversity per million T cells.

This CDR3 has 16 amino acids. Germline loops: CDR1 SGHRS, CDR2 YFSETQ. Sequenced sample: blood. The rearrangement joins TRBV5-1 to TRBJ2-5, with 9 nucleotides matching TRBD2. The J call may be faulty, since TRBJ2-7 better matches the DNA end. The sequence derives from an older woman in good health. The CDR3: CTSSLDPAGGSYEQYF. The CDR3 DNA follows: TGCACCAGCAGCTTGGATCCCGCGGGAGGGTCCTACGAGCAGTACTTC.